The source of this T cell receptor beta chain is a study of long-term antiretroviral therapy in people with HIV. Trimming took 2 bases from V and 5 from J; bases not matched to a gene: 9. CDR3 length: 16 residues. Per germline, CDR1 SGHTA and CDR2 FQGNSA. Survey-level immunoSEQ v3.0 assays were run. Only in-frame clones appear in the TCRdb table, and some are missing; sequencing was by immunoSEQ multiplex PCR. This table holds around 19,000 clones, roughly 84% found once. For this clone: Antigen: not known.

Study-level points and caveats: ART was followed by higher diversity that remained below transplant donor controls. Blood was collected between 2004 and 2017, possibly under older ART regimens.

No fewer than two post-ART and no fewer than one pre-ART PBMC samples existed for each donor. Every participant with HIV received treatment in the United States. The chain joins TRBV7-2 to TRBJ2-7; 10 nucleotides match TRBD2. This specimen consisted of unsorted PBMCs, obtained 1.2 years after starting antiretroviral therapy. The receptor's source is a woman in her 40s with HIV. CDR3: CASSLKEREGHHEQYF. In nucleotides, the CDR3 is TGTGCCAGCAGCTTAAAGGAGCGGGAGGGCCACCACGAGCAGTACTTC.